The next 6 T cell receptor beta chains were all read from a single sample in a study of cytomegalovirus exposure and HLA in healthy donors. The PCR was carried out with 60 Vbeta primers and 13 Jbeta primers. TCRdb keeps only in-frame clones here, not all; method: immunoSEQ multiplex PCR. The sample lists some 160,000 clones, roughly 80% occurring once. Sample: PBMCs. These receptors all come from a male donor in good health and CMV-seronegative.

The chain is built from TRBV7-9 and TRBJ2-7; TRBD1 aligns across 9 bases. The trim removed 5 bases at V and 1 base at J, leaving 6 bases unmatched. CDR1 is SEHNR and CDR2 is FQNEAQ in the germline V gene (reference sequence). This CDR3 comprises 15 residues. The DNA for the CDR3 is TGTGCCAGCAGCCCGGGACAGGGTGGGTCCTACGAGCAGTACTTC. Translating gives CASSPGQGGSYEQYF. The full variable domain, rest sourced from reference TRBV7-9 and TRBJ2-7, is DTGVSQNPRHKITKRGQNVTFRCDPISEHNRLYWYRQTLGQGPEFLTYFQNEAQLEKSRLLSDRFSAERPKGSFSTLEIQRTEQGDSAMYLCASSPGQGGSYEQYFGPGTRLTVT.

The gene calls are TRBV19 and TRBJ1-1; tentative D call: TRBD1 (6 bases). The germline V gene has CDR1 LNHDA and CDR2 SQIVND (reference sequence). This CDR3 contains 15 residues. V lost 5 bases, J lost 3 bases, and 16 bases lay in between. The DNA for the CDR3 is TGTGCCAGTAGTCTTAACAGGGACCGGCACACTGAAGCTTTCTTT. Its translation: CASSLNRDRHTEAFF.

As DNA, the CDR3 is TGTGCCAGCAGTTACAGCGACAGGAACACTGAAGCTTTCTTT. It encodes CASSYSDRNTEAFF. V is TRBV6-5 and J is TRBJ1-1, with D perhaps matching TRBD1 (5 bases). Germline V gene lookup returns CDR1 MNHEY and CDR2 SVGAGI. This CDR3 region has 14 residues. Trimming removed 2 bases from V and 1 base from J, with 8 bases in between.

The V call is TRBV30, the J call TRBJ1-1; 8 bases fit TRBD1. CDR1 is GTSNPN, CDR2 SVGIG, per germline (reference sequence). There are 14 residues in the CDR3. Germline trimming cut 3 bases from V and 2 bases from J; bases unmatched to any gene: 5. The CDR3 nucleotides are TGTGCCTGGAGCCGCGGGACAGGTAACACTGAAGCTTTCTTT. It encodes CAWSRGTGNTEAFF.

The V call is TRBV5-8, the J call TRBJ2-4; TRBD1 aligns across 7 bases. Losses at the gene ends were 3 bases for V and 5 bases for J; bases not matched to a gene: 8. Germline CDR1 and CDR2: SGHTS and YDEGEE. This CDR3 region has 15 residues. The CDR3, as DNA: TGTGCCAGCAGCTCCTTACGACAGGGTGAAAACATTCAGTACTTC. Protein product: CASSSLRQGENIQYF.

The chain links TRBV7-2 to TRBJ1-4; the D gene is possibly TRBD1 (5 bases). The germline V and J ends were trimmed by 2 bases and 4 bases, with 11 bases remaining between them. Germline-derived CDR1 and CDR2 are SGHTA and FQGNSA. The CDR3 covers 15 residues. The CDR3 DNA is TGTGCCAGCAGCTTACTCGGACAAGATAATGAAAAACTGTTTTTT. Its translation is CASSLLGQDNEKLFF.